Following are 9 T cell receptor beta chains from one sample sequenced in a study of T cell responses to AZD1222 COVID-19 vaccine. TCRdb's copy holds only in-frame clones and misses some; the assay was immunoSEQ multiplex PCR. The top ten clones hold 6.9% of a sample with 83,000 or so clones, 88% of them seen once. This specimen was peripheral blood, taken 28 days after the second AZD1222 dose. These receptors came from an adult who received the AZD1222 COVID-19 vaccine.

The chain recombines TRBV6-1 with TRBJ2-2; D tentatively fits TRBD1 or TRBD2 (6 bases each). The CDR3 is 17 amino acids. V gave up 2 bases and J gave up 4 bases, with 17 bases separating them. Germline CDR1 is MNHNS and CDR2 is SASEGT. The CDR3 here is CASSEPRLGGPTGELFF. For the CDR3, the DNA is TGTGCCAGCAGTGAACCCAGACTAGGGGGGCCCACCGGGGAGCTGTTTTTT.

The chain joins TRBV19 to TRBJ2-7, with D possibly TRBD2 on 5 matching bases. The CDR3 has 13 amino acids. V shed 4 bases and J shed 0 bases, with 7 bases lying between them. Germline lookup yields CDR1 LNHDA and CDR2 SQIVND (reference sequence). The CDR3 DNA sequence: TGTGCCAGTAGTAACGGGGTCTCCTACGAGCAGTACTTC. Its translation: CASSNGVSYEQYF.

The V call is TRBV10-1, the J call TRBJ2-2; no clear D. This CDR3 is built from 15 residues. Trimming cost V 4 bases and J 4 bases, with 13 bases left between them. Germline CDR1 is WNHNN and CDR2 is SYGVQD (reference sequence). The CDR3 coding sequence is TGCGCCAGCAGTGTAGAAAGCGCAGTCACCGGGGAGCTGTTTTTT. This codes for CASSVESAVTGELFF.

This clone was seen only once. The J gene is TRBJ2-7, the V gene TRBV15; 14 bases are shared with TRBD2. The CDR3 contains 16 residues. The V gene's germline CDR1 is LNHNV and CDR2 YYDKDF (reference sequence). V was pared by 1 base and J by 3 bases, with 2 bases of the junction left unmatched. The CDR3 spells CATSRGLAGGSYEQYF. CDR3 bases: TGTGCCACCAGCAGAGGACTAGCGGGAGGGAGCTACGAGCAGTACTTC.

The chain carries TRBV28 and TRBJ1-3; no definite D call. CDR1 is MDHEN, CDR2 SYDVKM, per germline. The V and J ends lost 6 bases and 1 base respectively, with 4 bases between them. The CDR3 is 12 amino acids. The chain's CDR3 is CASRGSGNTIYF. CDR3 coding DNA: TGTGCCAGCAGAGGGTCTGGAAACACCATATATTTT.

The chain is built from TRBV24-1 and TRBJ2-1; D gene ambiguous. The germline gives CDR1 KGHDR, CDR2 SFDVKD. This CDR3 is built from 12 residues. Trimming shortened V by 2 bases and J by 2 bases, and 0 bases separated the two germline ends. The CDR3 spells CATSDSYNEQFF. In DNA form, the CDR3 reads TGTGCCACCAGTGATTCCTACAATGAGCAGTTCTTC.

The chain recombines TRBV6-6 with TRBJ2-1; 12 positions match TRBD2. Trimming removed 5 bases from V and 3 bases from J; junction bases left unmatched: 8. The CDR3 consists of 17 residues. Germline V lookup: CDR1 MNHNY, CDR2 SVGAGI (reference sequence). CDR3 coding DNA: TGTGCCAGCAGTCTTATTACTAGCGGGAGGTTCTACAATGAGCAGTTCTTC. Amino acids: CASSLITSGRFYNEQFF.

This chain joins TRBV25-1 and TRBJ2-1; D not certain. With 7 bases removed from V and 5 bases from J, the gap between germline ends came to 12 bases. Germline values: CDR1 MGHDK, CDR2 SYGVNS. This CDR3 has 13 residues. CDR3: CASNPPSDNEQFF. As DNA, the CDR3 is TGTGCCAGCAACCCCCCCTCTGACAATGAGCAGTTCTTC.

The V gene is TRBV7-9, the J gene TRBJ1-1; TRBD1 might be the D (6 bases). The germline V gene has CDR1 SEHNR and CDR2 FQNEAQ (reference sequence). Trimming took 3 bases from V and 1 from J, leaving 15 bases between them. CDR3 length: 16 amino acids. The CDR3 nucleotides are TGTGCCAGCAGCTTTTGGGGGGCTGGTGAGAACACTGAAGCTTTCTTT. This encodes CASSFWGAGENTEAFF.